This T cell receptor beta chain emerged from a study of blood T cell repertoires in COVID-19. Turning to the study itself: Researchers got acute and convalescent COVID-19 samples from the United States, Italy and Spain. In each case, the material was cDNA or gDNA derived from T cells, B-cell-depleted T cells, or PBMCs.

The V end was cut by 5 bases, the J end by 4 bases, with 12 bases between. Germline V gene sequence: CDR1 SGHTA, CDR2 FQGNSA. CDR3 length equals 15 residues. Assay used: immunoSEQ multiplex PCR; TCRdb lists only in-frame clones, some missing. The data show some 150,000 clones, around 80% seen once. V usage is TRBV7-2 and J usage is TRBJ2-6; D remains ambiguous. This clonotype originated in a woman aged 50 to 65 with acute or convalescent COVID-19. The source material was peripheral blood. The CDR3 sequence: CASSPRQAGANVLTF. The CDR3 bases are TGTGCCAGCAGCCCAAGACAAGCCGGGGCCAACGTCCTGACTTTC.